A single sample is the source of the 20 T cell receptor beta chains below, sequenced in a study of blood T cell repertoires in COVID-19. Repertoires were generated with immunoSEQ multiplex PCR, while TCRdb's copy carries only in-frame clones and drops some. The table has more than 45,000 clones, roughly 90% seen once. Specimen: peripheral blood. The origin of the receptors is a woman older than 75 with acute or convalescent COVID-19.

This clone came up once. The chain employs TRBV7-9 and TRBJ1-2; TRBD1 is a possible D gene (5 bases). The V end lost 5 bases, the J end lost 2 bases, and 18 bases lay between the germline ends. Germline lookup yields CDR1 SEHNR and CDR2 FQNEAQ (reference sequence). The CDR3 totals 16 residues. CDR3 loop: CASSDSGEGRNYGYTF. Written as DNA, the CDR3 is TGTGCCAGCAGCGACTCCGGGGAGGGGCGGAACTATGGCTACACCTTC.

In DNA, the CDR3 is TGTGCCACCGGGTCGACAACAACAGATACGCAGTATTTT. The encoded protein is CATGSTTTDTQYF. The chain links TRBV24-1 to TRBJ2-3; D ambiguous. The CDR3 is made up of 13 amino acids. Germline CDR1 reads KGHDR; CDR2 reads SFDVKD. V lost 9 bases and J 3 bases, leaving 12 bases between the germline ends.

This CDR3 is CASSDREGDTQYF. DNA of the CDR3: TGTGCCAGCAGTGACCGGGAGGGAGATACGCAGTATTTT. The chain combines TRBV6-4 with TRBJ2-3, with 8 bases that match TRBD2. The CDR3 has 13 amino acids. V dropped 2 bases and J dropped 5; count of bases not matched to a gene: 0. Germline CDR1 and CDR2: MRHNA and SNTAGT.

The chain links TRBV7-2 to TRBJ2-7; perhaps TRBD1 as D (5 bases). Trimming shortened V by 1 base and J by 0 bases, and 19 bases separated the two germline ends. From germline, CDR1 is SGHTA and CDR2 FQGNSA. The length of the CDR3 is 18 residues. CDR3 in amino acids: CASSLGKDIWALSYEQYF. The CDR3 coding sequence is TGTGCCAGCAGCTTAGGAAAGGACATCTGGGCCCTCTCCTACGAGCAGTACTTC.

The chain combines TRBV4-2 with TRBJ1-6; D perhaps matches TRBD1 (6 bases). V lost 3 bases to trimming and J lost 7 bases, with 16 bases between them. Germline CDR1 and CDR2: LGHNA and YNFKEQ. The CDR3 consists of 16 residues. The CDR3 DNA is TGTGCCAGCAGCCAGGAACAGGGCGTTGGGAATTCACCCCTCCACTTT. It specifies CASSQEQGVGNSPLHF.

The chain combines TRBV30 with TRBJ1-6; D unresolved. Germline V lookup: CDR1 GTSNPN, CDR2 SVGIG (reference sequence). The CDR3 contains 16 residues. The V end lost 4 bases, the J end lost 2 bases, and 15 bases lay between the germline ends. The CDR3 DNA follows: TGTGCCTGGACTATCGAGGGTGTCCCCTATAATTCACCCCTCCACTTT. It encodes CAWTIEGVPYNSPLHF.

The chain uses TRBV30 and TRBJ2-3; 8 bases fit TRBD2. CDR3 length: 13 amino acids. Trimming at V came to 2 bases and at J to 7 bases, leaving 5 bases not matched to a gene. CDR1 and CDR2 (germline): GTSNPN, SVGIG (reference sequence). The CDR3 bases are TGTGCCTGGAGTATGACTAGCGATAATACGCAGTATTTT. Translated, it gives CAWSMTSDNTQYF.

The sample holds one count of this clone. The chain carries TRBV5-4 and TRBJ2-3; 7 bases fit TRBD2. CDR3 length equals 17 residues. CDR1 is SGHNT and CDR2 is YYREEE in the germline V gene (reference sequence). V dropped 4 bases and J dropped 2; count of bases not matched to a gene: 13. In nucleotides, the CDR3 is TGTGCCAGCAGCAATGTGGGTGGACTAGAAGTCACAGATACGCAGTATTTT. Residues: CASSNVGGLEVTDTQYF.

The chain recombines TRBV19 with TRBJ2-7, with 9 nucleotides matching TRBD2. This CDR3 contains 12 residues. V gave up 10 bases and J gave up 2 bases; unmatched junction bases: 3. Germline CDR1 is LNHDA and CDR2 is SQIVND (reference sequence). The chain's CDR3 is CATSGIPYEQYF. The CDR3 DNA is TGTGCCACTAGCGGGATCCCCTACGAGCAGTACTTC.

J is TRBJ2-5 and V is TRBV19, with 10 bases that match TRBD2. The V gene's germline CDR1 is LNHDA and CDR2 SQIVND (reference sequence). The CDR3 is made up of 14 amino acids. The trim removed 5 bases at V and 5 bases at J, leaving 5 bases unmatched. Here the CDR3 DNA reads TGTGCCAGTAGTCCTCTAGCGGGAGTGGAGACCCAGTACTTC. It specifies CASSPLAGVETQYF.

The chain has TRBV28 and TRBJ2-1, with 9 bases that match TRBD1. Germline V gene data show CDR1 as MDHEN and CDR2 as SYDVKM. V was clipped by 6 bases and J by 7 bases; unmatched bases: 10. The CDR3 extends over 15 amino acids. CDR3 nucleotide sequence: TGTGCCAGCAGCCCACCCGGGACAGGGATGAATGAGCAGTTCTTC. Encoded protein: CASSPPGTGMNEQFF.

The rearrangement joins TRBV18 to TRBJ1-1; D is undetermined. The CDR3 runs to 15 residues. V lost 2 bases and J lost 4, with 14 bases in between. Germline CDR1 and CDR2: KGHSH and LQKENI. The DNA of the CDR3 is TGTGCCAGCTCACCAACCATAGCGCGGGGCACTGAAGCTTTCTTT. It codes for CASSPTIARGTEAFF.

The chain carries TRBV12-5 and TRBJ2-1; 7 bases agree with TRBD1. Germline CDR1 reads LGHNT; CDR2 reads FRNRAP. The CDR3 is 16 amino acids. J gave up 6 bases and V 4 bases, and 12 bases lay outside the gene matches. The CDR3 reads CASGSKGTVGSNEQFF. CDR3 DNA: TGTGCTAGTGGTTCCAAAGGGACAGTTGGGTCCAATGAGCAGTTCTTC.

The V gene is TRBV11-3, the J gene TRBJ2-2; TRBD1 aligns across 9 bases. Looked up from germline, CDR1 is SGHNT and CDR2 is YENEEA. V was clipped by 4 bases and J by 6 bases; unmatched bases: 3. The CDR3 consists of 14 residues. In DNA form, the CDR3 reads TGTGCCAGCAGCTCGACAGGGGGGTCCGGGGAGCTGTTTTTT. Residues: CASSSTGGSGELFF.

V gene TRBV19 combines with J gene TRBJ1-1; 7 positions agree with TRBD1. Looked up from germline, CDR1 is LNHDA and CDR2 is SQIVND (reference sequence). The CDR3 is made up of 21 amino acids. The V segment lost 3 bases and the J segment 1 base; nucleotides outside the gene matches: 23. The CDR3 bases are TGTGCCAGTAGTATCCGGGGTCCCGGGATGTGGGCTGGGGACAGGAACACTGAAGCTTTCTTT. Amino acids: CASSIRGPGMWAGDRNTEAFF.

V gene TRBV12-3 or TRBV12-4 combines with J gene TRBJ2-7; no clear D gene. V lost 2 bases and J lost 0, with 5 bases in between. The CDR3 spans 13 residues. The CDR3 spells CASSLYNSYEQYF. In nucleotides, the CDR3 is TGTGCCAGCAGTTTATACAACTCCTACGAGCAGTACTTC.

The DNA for the CDR3 is TGTGCCAGCAGTTACGAGGGGAACACTGAAGCTTTCTTT. This codes for CASSYEGNTEAFF. The chain couples TRBV6-6 to TRBJ1-1, with unresolved D. Looked up from germline, CDR1 is MNHNY and CDR2 is SVGAGI (reference sequence). This CDR3 comprises 13 residues. V gave up 2 bases and J gave up 1 base, with 5 bases separating them.

The chain employs TRBV13 and TRBJ2-5, with 7 nucleotides matching TRBD2. CDR3 length equals 17 residues. V lost 0 bases and J lost 4; bases outside the gene matches: 11. The germline gives CDR1 PRHDT, CDR2 FYEKMQ (reference sequence). The CDR3 DNA follows: TGTGCCAGCAGCTTAGGGTCCTGGGAGGGCGGAGGAGAGACCCAGTACTTC. Residues: CASSLGSWEGGGETQYF.

The V gene is TRBV30, the J gene TRBJ1-1; TRBD1 matches 8 bases. Unmatched junction bases numbered 5, after V lost 2 bases and J lost 6 bases. The CDR3 runs 13 residues. CDR1 and CDR2 (germline): GTSNPN, SVGIG (reference sequence). The CDR3, as DNA: TGTGCCTGGAGTTGGACAGGGAGGTCTGAAGCTTTCTTT. It encodes CAWSWTGRSEAFF.

The V gene is TRBV18, the J gene TRBJ2-5; 10 nucleotides line up with TRBD1. J was trimmed by 1 base and V by 3 bases; bases with no gene match: 2. Germline V gene data show CDR1 as KGHSH and CDR2 as LQKENI. CDR3 length: 15 amino acids. The CDR3, as DNA: TGTGCCAGCTCACCGCGACAGGGGGCCCAAGAGACCCAGTACTTC. Its translation: CASSPRQGAQETQYF.